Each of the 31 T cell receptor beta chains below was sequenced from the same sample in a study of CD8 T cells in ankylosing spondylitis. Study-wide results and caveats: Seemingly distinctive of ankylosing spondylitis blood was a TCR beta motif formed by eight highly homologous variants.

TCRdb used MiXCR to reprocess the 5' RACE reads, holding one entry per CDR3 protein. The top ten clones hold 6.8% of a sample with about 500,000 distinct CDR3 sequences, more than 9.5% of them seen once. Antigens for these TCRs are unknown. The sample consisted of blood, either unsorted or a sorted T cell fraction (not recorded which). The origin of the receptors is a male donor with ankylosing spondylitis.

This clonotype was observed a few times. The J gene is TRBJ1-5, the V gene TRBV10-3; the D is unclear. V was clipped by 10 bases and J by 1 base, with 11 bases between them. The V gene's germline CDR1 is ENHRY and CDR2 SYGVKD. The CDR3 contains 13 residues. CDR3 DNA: TGTGCCACGCAGATGTTGAGCAATCAGCCCCAGCATTTT. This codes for CATQMLSNQPQHF.

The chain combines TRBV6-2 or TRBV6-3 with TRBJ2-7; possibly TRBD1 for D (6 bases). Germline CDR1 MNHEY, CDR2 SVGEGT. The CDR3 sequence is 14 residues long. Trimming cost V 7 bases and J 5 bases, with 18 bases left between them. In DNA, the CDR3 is TGTGCCAGCAAACTGACAGGACCAATTCACGAGCAGTACTTC. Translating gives CASKLTGPIHEQYF.

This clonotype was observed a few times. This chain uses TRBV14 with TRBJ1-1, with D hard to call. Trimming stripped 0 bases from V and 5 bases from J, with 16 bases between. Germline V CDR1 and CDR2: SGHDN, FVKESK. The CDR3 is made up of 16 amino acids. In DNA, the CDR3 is TGTGCCAGCAGCCAAGATAAGGGCAACCTTGCGACTGAAGCTTTCTTT. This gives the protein CASSQDKGNLATEAFF.

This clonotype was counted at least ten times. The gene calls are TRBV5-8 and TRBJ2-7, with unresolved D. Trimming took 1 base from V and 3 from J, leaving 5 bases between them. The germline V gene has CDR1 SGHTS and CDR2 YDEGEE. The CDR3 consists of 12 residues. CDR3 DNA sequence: TGTGCCAGCAGCTTGAGGATCTACGAGCAGTACTTC. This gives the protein CASSLRIYEQYF.

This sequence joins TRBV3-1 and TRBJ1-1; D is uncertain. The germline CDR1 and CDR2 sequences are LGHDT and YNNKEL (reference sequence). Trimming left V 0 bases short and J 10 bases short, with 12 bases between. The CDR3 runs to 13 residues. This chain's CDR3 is CASSQEFVEGAFF. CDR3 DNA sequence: TGTGCCAGCAGCCAAGAGTTTGTGGAAGGAGCTTTCTTT.

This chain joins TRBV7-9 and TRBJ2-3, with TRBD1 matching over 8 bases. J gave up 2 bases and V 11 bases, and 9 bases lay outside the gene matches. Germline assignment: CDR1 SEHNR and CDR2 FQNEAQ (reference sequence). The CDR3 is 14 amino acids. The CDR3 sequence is CAETGGSDTDTQYF. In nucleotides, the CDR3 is TGTGCCGAAACAGGGGGATCTGACACAGATACGCAGTATTTT.

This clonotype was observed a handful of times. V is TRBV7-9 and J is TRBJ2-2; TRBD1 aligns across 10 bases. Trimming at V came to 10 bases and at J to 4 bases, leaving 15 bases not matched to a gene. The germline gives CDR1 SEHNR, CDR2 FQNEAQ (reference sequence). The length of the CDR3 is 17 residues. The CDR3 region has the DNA TGTGCCACCCCCCAGCCAACGGGACAGGGGATCACCGGGGAGCTGTTTTTT. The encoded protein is CATPQPTGQGITGELFF.

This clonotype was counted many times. This CDR3 is CSVSLGTDTQYF. In DNA, the CDR3 is TGCAGCGTGTCTTTGGGCACAGATACGCAGTATTTT. V is TRBV29-1 and J is TRBJ2-3; no clear D. Germline values: CDR1 SQVTM, CDR2 ANQGSEA. The V end lost 6 bases, the J end lost 1 base, and 8 bases lay between the germline ends. CDR3 length equals 12 residues.

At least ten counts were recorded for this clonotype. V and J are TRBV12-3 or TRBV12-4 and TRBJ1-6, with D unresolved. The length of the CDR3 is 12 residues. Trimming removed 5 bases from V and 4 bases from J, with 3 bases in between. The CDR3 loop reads CASSQYNSPLHF. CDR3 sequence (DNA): TGTGCCAGCAGTCAATATAATTCACCCCTCCACTTT.

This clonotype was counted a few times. The CDR3 is CASSTSNTGELFF. In DNA, the CDR3 is TGTGCCAGCTCTACATCGAACACCGGGGAGCTGTTTTTT. The chain employs TRBV7-8 and TRBJ2-2; the D is unclear. CDR1 and CDR2 (germline): SGHVS, FQNEAQ. V lost 8 bases and J lost 0, with 7 bases in between. The CDR3 is 13 residues long.

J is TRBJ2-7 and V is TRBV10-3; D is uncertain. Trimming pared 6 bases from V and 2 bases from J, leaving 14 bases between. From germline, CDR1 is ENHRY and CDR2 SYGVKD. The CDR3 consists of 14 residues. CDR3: CAISRAGPTYEQYF. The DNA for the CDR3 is TGTGCCATCAGCCGGGCCGGACCAACCTACGAGCAGTACTTC.

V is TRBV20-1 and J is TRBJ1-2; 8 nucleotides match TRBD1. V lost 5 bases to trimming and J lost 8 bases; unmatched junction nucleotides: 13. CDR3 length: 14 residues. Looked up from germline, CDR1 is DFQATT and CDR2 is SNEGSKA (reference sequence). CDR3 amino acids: CSARGGQGARGYTF. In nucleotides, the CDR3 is TGCAGTGCTCGAGGAGGCCAGGGGGCGCGAGGCTACACCTTC.

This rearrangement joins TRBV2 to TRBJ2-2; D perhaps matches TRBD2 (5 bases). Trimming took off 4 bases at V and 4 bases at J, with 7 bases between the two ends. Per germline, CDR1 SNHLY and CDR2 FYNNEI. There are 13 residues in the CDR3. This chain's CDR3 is CASSGSGTGELFF. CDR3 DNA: TGTGCCAGCAGTGGCAGCGGCACCGGGGAGCTGTTTTTT.

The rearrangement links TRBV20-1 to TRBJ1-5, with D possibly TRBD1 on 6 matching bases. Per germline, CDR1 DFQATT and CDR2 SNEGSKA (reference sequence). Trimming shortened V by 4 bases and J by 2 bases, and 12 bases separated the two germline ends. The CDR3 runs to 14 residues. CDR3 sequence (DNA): TGCAGTGCTAAAGAGGACAGCCGCAATCAGCCCCAGCATTTT. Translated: CSAKEDSRNQPQHF.

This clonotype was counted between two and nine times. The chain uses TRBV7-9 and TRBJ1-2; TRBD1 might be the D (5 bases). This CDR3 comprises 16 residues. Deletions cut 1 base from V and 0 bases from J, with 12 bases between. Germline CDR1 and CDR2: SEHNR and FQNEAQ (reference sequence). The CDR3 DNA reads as TGTGCCAGCAGCTTAGTTGGGGACGGGGCTAACTATGGCTACACCTTC. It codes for CASSLVGDGANYGYTF.

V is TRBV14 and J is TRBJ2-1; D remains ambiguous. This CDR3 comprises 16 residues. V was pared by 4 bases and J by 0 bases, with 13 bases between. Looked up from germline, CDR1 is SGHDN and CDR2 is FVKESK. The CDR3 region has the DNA TGTGCCAGCAGCCCAGCCGCAGGTTTCTCCTACAATGAGCAGTTCTTC. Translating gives CASSPAAGFSYNEQFF.

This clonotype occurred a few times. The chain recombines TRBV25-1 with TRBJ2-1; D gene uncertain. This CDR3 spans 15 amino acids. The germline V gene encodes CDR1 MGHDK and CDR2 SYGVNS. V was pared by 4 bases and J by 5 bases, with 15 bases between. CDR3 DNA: TGTGCCAGCAGTGGCCCTCGAATGTTCAACAATGAGCAGTTCTTC. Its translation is CASSGPRMFNNEQFF. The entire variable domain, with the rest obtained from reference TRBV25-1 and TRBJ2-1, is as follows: EADIYQTPRYLVIGTGKKITLECSQTMGHDKMYWYQQDPGMELHLIHYSYGVNSTEKGDLSSESTVSRIRTEHFPLTLESARPSHTSQYLCASSGPRMFNNEQFFGPGTRLTVL.

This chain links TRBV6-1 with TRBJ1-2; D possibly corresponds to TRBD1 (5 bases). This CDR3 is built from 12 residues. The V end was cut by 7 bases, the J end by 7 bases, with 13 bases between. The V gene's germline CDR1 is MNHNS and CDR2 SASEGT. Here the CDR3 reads CASTEGGGGYTF. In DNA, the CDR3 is TGTGCCAGCACCGAGGGCGGGGGTGGCTACACCTTC.

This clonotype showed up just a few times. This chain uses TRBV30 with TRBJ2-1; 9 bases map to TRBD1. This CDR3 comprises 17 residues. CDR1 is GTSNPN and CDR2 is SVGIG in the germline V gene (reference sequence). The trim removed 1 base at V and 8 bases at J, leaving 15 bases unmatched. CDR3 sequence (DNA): TGTGCCTGGAGTGATTTCTCGGACAGGGGAAAGGGAGATGAGCAGTTCTTC. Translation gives CAWSDFSDRGKGDEQFF. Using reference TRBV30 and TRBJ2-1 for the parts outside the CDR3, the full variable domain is SQTIHQWPATLVQPVGSPLSLECTVEGTSNPNLYWYRQAAGRGLQLLFYSVGIGQISSEVPQNLSASRPQDRQFILSSKKLLLSDSGFYLCAWSDFSDRGKGDEQFFGPGTRLTVL.

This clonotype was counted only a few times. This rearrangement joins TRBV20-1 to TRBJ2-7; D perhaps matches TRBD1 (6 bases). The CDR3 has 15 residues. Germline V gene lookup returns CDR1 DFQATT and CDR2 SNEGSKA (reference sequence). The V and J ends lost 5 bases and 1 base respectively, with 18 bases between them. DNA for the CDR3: TGCAGTGCTCAGGACAGCTTCGAGGCGTCCTACGAGCAGTACTTC. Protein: CSAQDSFEASYEQYF.

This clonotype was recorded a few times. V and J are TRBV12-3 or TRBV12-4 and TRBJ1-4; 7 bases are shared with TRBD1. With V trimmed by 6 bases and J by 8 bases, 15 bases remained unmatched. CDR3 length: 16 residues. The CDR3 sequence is CASSPRSGGGLEKLFF. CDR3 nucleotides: TGTGCCAGCAGCCCGAGGTCAGGGGGGGGTTTGGAAAAACTGTTTTTT.

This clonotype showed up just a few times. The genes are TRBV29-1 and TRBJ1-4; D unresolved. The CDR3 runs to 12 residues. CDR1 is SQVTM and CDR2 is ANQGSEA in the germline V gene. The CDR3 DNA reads TGCGGGGTTGAGGGAAGGGATGAAAAACTGTTTTTT. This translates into CGVEGRDEKLFF.

In DNA, the CDR3 is TGTGCCAGCAGCCAAGATGGACCAGCCAGGGCACTATATGGCTACACCTTC. Its translation is CASSQDGPARALYGYTF. The chain combines TRBV3-1 with TRBJ1-2; tentatively, D is TRBD1 (5 bases). Germline-derived CDR1 and CDR2 are LGHDT and YNNKEL (reference sequence). CDR3 length: 17 residues. V lost 0 bases, J lost 5 bases, and 19 bases lay in between.

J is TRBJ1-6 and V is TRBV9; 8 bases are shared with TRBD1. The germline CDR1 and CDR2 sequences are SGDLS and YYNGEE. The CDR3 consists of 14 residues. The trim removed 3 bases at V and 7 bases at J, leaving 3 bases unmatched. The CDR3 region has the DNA TGTGCCAGCAGCGGGGGACAGGCGAATTCACCCCTCCACTTT. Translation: CASSGGQANSPLHF.

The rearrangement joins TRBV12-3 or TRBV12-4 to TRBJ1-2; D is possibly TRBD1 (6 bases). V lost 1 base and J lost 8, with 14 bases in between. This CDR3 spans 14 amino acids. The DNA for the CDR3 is TGTGCCAGCAGTTTAGGGTGGACAGACGACGGCTACACCTTC. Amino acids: CASSLGWTDDGYTF.

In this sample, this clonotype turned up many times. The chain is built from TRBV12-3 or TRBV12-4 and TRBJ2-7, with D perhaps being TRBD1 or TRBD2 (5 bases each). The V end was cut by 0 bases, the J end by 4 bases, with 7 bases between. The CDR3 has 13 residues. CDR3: CASSLAREYEQYF. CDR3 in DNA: TGTGCCAGCAGTTTAGCCAGGGAGTACGAGCAGTACTTC.

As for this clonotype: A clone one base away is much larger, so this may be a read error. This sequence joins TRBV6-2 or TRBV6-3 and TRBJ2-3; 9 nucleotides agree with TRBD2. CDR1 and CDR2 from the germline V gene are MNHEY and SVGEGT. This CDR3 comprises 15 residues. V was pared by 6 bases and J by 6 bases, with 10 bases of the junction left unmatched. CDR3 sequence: CASSTGTSWGDTQYF. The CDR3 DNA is TGTGCCAGCAGCACCGGGACTAGCTGGGGTGATACGCAGTATTTT.

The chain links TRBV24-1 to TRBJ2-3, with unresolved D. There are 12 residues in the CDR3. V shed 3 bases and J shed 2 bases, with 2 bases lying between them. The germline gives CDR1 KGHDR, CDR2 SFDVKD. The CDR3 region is CATSDDTDTQYF. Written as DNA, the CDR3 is TGTGCCACCAGTGATGACACAGATACGCAGTATTTT.

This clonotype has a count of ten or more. CDR3 nucleotide sequence: TGCGCCAGCAGCTTGGGAGACCGGGACCAGGGGGGTAATTCACCCCTCCACTTT. This translates into CASSLGDRDQGGNSPLHF. This chain connects TRBV5-1 to TRBJ1-6; 7 bases agree with TRBD1. CDR3 length: 18 amino acids. Germline trimming cut 0 bases from V and 6 bases from J; bases unmatched to any gene: 12. The germline CDR1 and CDR2 sequences are SGHRS and YFSETQ.

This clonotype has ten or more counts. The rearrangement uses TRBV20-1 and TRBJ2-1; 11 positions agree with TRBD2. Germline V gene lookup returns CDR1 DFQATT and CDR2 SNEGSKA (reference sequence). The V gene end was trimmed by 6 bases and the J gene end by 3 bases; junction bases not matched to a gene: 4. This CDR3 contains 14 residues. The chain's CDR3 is CSAIAGGFYNEQFF. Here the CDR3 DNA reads TGCAGTGCCATAGCGGGAGGGTTCTACAATGAGCAGTTCTTC.

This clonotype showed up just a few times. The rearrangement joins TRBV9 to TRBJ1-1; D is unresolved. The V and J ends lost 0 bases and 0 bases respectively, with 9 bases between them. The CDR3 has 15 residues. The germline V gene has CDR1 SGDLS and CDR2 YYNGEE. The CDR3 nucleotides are TGTGCCAGCAGCGTAGGGGTGGATATGAACACTGAAGCTTTCTTT. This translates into CASSVGVDMNTEAFF. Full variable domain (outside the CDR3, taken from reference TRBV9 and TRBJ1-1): DSGVTQTPKHLITATGQRVTLRCSPRSGDLSVYWYQQSLDQGLQFLIQYYNGEERAKGNILERFSAQQFPDLHSELNLSSLELGDSALYFCASSVGVDMNTEAFFGQGTRLTVV.